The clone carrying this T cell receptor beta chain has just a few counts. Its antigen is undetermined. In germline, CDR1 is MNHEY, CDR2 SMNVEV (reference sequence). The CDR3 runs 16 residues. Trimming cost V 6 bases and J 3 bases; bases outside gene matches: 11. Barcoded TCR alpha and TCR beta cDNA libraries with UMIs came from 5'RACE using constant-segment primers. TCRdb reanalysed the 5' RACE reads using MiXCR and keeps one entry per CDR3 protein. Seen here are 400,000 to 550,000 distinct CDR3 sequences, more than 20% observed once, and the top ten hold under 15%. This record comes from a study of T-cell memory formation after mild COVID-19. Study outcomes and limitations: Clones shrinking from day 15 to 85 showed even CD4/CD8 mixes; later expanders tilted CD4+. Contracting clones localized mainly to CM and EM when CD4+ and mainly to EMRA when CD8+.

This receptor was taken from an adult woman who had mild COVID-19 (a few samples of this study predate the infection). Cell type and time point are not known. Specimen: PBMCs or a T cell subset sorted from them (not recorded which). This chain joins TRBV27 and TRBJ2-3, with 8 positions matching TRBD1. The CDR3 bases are TGTGCCAGCAGCCGCCCCCCAGGGGGCAGGACAGATACGCAGTATTTT. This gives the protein CASSRPPGGRTDTQYF.